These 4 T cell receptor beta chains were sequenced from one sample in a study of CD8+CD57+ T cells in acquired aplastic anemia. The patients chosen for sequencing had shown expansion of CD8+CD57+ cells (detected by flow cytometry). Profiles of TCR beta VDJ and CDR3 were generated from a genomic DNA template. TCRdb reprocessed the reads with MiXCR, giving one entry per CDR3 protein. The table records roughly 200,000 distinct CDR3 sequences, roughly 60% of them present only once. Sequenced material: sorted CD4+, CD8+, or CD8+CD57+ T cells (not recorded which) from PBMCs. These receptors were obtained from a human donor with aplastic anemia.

This CDR3 is CASSLEQGGVSGYTF. CDR3 nucleotides: TGCGCCAGCAGCTTGGAACAGGGAGGGGTTTCTGGCTACACCTTC. The rearrangement links TRBV5-1 to TRBJ1-2; the D gene is possibly TRBD1 (6 bases). The ends were cut back, 0 bases at V and 7 bases at J, with 16 bases in the middle. Germline CDR1 is SGHRS and CDR2 is YFSETQ. CDR3 length: 15 amino acids. The full variable domain, with the rest looked up from reference TRBV5-1 and TRBJ1-2, is KAGVTQTPRYLIKTRGQQVTLSCSPISGHRSVSWYQQTPGQGLQFLFEYFSETQRNKGNFPGRFSGRQFSNSRSEMNVSTLELGDSALYLCASSLEQGGVSGYTFGSGTRLTVV.

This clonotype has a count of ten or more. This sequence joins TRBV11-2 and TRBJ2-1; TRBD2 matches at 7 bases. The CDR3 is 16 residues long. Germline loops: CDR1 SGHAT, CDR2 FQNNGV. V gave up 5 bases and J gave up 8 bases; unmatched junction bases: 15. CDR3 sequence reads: CASSPLVAGEYDEQFF. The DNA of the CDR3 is TGTGCCAGCAGCCCCCTAGTGGCGGGGGAGTACGATGAGCAGTTCTTC.

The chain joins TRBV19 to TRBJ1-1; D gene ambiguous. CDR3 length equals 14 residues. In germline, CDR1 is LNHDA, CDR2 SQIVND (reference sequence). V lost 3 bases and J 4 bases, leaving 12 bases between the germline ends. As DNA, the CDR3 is TGTGCCAGTAGTATGGACCCTAGAGTCACTGAAGCTTTCTTT. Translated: CASSMDPRVTEAFF.

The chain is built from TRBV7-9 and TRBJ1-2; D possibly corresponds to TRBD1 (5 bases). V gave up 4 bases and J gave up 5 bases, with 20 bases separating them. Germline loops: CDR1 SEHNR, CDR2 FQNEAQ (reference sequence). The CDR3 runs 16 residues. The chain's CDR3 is CASSSRVRGVGYGYTF. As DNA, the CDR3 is TGTGCCAGCAGCTCCCGCGTCCGGGGGGTAGGGTATGGCTACACCTTC.